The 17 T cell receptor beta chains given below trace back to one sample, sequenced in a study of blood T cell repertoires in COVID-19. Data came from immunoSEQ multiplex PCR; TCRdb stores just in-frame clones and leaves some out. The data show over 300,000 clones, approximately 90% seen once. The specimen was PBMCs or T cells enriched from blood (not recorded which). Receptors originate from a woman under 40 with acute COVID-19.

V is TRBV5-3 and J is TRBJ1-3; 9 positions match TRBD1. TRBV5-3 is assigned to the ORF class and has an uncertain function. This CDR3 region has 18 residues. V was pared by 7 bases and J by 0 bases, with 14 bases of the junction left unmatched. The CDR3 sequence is CARPKGQGTKTSGNTIYF. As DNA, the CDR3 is TGTGCCAGACCTAAGGGACAGGGAACTAAAACCTCTGGAAACACCATATATTTT.

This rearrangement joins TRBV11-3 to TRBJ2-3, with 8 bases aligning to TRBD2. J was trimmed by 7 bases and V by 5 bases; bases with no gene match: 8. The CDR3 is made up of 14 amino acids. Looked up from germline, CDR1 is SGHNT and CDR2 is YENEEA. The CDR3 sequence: CASSQRGGPNTQYF. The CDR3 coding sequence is TGTGCCAGCAGCCAACGGGGGGGCCCAAATACGCAGTATTTT.

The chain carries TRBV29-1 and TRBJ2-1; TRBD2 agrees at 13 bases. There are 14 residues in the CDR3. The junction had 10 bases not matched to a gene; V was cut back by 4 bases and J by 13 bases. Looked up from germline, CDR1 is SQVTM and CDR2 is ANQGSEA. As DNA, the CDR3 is TGCAGCGTTGCCGGGACTAGCGGGACGATCATCCAGTTCTTC. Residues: CSVAGTSGTIIQFF.

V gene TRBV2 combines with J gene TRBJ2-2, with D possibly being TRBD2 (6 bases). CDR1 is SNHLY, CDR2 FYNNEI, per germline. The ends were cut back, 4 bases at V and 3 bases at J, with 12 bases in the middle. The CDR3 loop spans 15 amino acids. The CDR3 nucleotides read TGTGCCAGCAGTGTTTCCTGGGAGGACACCGGGGAGCTGTTTTTT. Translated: CASSVSWEDTGELFF.

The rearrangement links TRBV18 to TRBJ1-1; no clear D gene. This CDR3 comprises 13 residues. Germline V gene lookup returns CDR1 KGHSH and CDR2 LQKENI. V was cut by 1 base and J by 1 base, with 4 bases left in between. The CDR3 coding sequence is TGTGCCAGCTCACCACTCAAGAACACTGAAGCTTTCTTT. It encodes CASSPLKNTEAFF.

CDR3 sequence (DNA): TGTGCCAGTAGGGACAGGATTAACACTGAAGCTTTCTTT. Translating it yields CASRDRINTEAFF. The chain has TRBV19 and TRBJ1-1; 7 nucleotides match TRBD1. CDR1 and CDR2 (germline): LNHDA, SQIVND (reference sequence). This CDR3 region has 13 residues. V trimming: 6 bases; J trimming: 2 bases; junction bases outside the gene matches: 3. Together with reference TRBV19 and TRBJ1-1, the CDR3 gives the full variable domain: DGGITQSPKYLFRKEGQNVTLSCEQNLNHDAMYWYRQDPGQGLRLIYYSQIVNDFQKGDIAEGYSVSREKKESFPLTVTSAQKNPTAFYLCASRDRINTEAFFGQGTRLTVV.

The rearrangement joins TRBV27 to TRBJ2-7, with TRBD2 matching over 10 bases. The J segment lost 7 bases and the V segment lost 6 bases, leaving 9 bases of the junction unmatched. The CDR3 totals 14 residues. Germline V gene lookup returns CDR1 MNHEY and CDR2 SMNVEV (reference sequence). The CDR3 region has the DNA TGTGCCAGCAGGCGGTGGCTAGCGGGGGTAGAGCAGTACTTC. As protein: CASRRWLAGVEQYF.

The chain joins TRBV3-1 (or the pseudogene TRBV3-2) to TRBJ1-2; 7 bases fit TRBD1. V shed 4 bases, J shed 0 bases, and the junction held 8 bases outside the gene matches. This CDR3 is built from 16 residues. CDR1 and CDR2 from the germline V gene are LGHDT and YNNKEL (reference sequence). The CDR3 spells CASSRQTGVANYGYTF. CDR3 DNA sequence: TGTGCCAGCAGCCGCCAAACAGGGGTTGCTAACTATGGCTACACCTTC.

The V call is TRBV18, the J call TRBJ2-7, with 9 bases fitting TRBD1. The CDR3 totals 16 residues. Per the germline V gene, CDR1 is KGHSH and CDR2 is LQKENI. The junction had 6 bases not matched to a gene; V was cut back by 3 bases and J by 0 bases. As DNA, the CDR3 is TGTGCCAGCTCACCCCGACAGGGGGGGAGCTCCTACGAGCAGTACTTC. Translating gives CASSPRQGGSSYEQYF.

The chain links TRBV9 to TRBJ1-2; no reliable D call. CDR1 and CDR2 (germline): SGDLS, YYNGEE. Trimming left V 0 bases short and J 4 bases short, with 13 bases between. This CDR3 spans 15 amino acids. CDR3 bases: TGTGCCAGCAGCGTAGGAAGCGGGGTGGCCTATGGCTACACCTTC. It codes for CASSVGSGVAYGYTF.

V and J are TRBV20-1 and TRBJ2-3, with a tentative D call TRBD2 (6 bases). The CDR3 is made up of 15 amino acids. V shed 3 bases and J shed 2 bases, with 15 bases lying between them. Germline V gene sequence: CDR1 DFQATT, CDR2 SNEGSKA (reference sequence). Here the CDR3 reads CSASRGTGLTDTQYF. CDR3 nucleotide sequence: TGCAGTGCTAGTCGCGGGACGGGACTCACAGATACGCAGTATTTT.

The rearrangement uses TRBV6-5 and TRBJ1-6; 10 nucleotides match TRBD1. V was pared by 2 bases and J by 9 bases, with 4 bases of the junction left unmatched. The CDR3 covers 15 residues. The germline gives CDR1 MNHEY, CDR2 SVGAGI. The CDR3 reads CASSYATGGSSPLHF. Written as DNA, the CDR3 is TGTGCCAGCAGTTACGCGACAGGGGGCTCTTCACCCCTCCACTTT.

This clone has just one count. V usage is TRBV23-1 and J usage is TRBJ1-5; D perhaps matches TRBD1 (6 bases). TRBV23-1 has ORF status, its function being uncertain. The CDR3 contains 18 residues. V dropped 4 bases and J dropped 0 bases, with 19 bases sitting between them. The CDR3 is CASSRSTGKRNSNQPQHF. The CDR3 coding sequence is TGCGCCAGCAGTCGTTCGACAGGAAAGAGAAATAGCAATCAGCCCCAGCATTTT.

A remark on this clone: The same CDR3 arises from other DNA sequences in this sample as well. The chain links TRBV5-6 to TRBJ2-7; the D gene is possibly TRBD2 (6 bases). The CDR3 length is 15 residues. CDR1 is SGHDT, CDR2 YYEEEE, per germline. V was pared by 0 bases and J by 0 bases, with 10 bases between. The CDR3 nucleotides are TGTGCCAGCAGCTTGGGGGGGACTGGCTCCTACGAGCAGTACTTC. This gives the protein CASSLGGTGSYEQYF.

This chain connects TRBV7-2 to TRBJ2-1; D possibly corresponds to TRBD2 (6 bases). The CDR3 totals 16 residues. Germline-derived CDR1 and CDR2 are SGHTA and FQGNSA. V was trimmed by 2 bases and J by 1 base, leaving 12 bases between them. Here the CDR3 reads CASSLNTGGSYNEQFF. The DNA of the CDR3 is TGTGCCAGCAGCTTAAATACAGGAGGGTCCTACAATGAGCAGTTCTTC.

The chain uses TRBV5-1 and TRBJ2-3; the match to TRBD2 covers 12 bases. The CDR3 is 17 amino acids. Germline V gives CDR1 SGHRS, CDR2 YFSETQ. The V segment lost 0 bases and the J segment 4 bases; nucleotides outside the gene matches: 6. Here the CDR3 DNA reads TGCGCCAGCAGCTTGGGGGTGACTAGCGGGGGCCCAGATACGCAGTATTTT. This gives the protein CASSLGVTSGGPDTQYF. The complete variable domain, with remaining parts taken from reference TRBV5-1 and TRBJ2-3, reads KAGVTQTPRYLIKTRGQQVTLSCSPISGHRSVSWYQQTPGQGLQFLFEYFSETQRNKGNFPGRFSGRQFSNSRSEMNVSTLELGDSALYLCASSLGVTSGGPDTQYFGPGTRLTVL.

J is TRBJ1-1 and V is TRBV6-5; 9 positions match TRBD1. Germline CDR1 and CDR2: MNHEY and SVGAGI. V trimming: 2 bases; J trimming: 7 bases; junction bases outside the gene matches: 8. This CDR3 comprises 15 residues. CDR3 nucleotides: TGTGCCAGCAGTTACCCCGGGACAGGGACGCATGAAGCTTTCTTT. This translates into CASSYPGTGTHEAFF.